Reported below is one T cell receptor beta chain. The data originate from a study of blood T cell repertoires in COVID-19. Patients in Seattle were enrolled during active infection, then followed longitudinally. The V and J ends lost 0 bases and 0 bases respectively, with 6 bases between them. The CDR3 has 14 amino acids. Germline assignment: CDR1 MNHEY and CDR2 SMNVEV (reference sequence). Sequenced by immunoSEQ multiplex PCR; TCRdb stores in-frame clones only, minus some. The data hold about 250,000 clones, with 84% observed a single time. The sequencing input was peripheral blood. This TCR was recovered from a person aged 65-85 years with COVID-19, enrolled during active disease. The chain recombines TRBV27 with TRBJ2-7, with a weak D call TRBD2 (6 bases). The CDR3 nucleotides are TGTGCCAGCAGTTTATCGGACTACTCCTACGAGCAGTACTTC. This sequence encodes CASSLSDYSYEQYF.